The clone carrying this T cell receptor beta chain was recorded once. Enrollees, about 18 to 89 years old, lived in approximately 25 US areas. Allocation to cohorts depended on clinical history reported by the participants. The method was immunoSEQ multiplex PCR; TCRdb's version includes in-frame clones alone and lacks a portion of them. The sample lists 430,000 or so clones, around nine tenths occurring once. This entry is derived from a study of blood T cell repertoires in COVID-19. This TCR came from a woman between 35 and 50 years old who had recovered from COVID-19. Material for sequencing was PBMCs or T cells enriched from blood (not recorded which).

The CDR3 region is CASSPVWGVVQETQYF. For the CDR3, the DNA is TGTGCCAGCAGCCCAGTTTGGGGGGTGGTCCAAGAGACCCAGTACTTC. The chain carries TRBV7-9 and TRBJ2-5; a weak D match, TRBD2 (6 bases). Trimming removed 5 bases from V and 1 base from J, with 17 bases in between. Germline CDR1 SEHNR, CDR2 FQNEAQ (reference sequence). This CDR3 is built from 16 residues.